This T cell receptor (beta chain) derives from a study of cytomegalovirus exposure and HLA in healthy donors. Germline V gene data show CDR1 as SGHTA and CDR2 as FQGTGA. The V gene end was trimmed by 1 base and the J gene end by 6 bases; junction bases not matched to a gene: 7. The CDR3 is 16 amino acids. The PCR made use of 60 Vbeta and 13 Jbeta primers. This table comes from immunoSEQ multiplex PCR, and its TCRdb copy is limited to in-frame clones, with some not included. Found here are some 69,000 clones, approximately 70% of them singletons; the top ten hold approximately 15%. About this clone: Its matching antigen is unknown.

Regarding the study as a whole: In a later analysis, productive TCRs from donors in an Asian-associated ancestry cluster reportedly carried fewer N-insertions than the cohort mean.

V usage is TRBV7-3 and J usage is TRBJ2-1; 9 bases align to TRBD1. The sample consisted of PBMCs. This sequence originates from a male donor in good health and CMV-seropositive. The CDR3 DNA reads TGTGCCAGCAGCTTAATGGTGGACAGGGGTGGCAATGAGCAGTTCTTC. It codes for CASSLMVDRGGNEQFF.